This entry is about one T cell receptor beta chain. Its antigen is undetermined. The data were obtained in a study of cytomegalovirus exposure and HLA in healthy donors. Study overall: The same platform was used for the 130 or so validation repertoires as for the approximately 630 first-cohort repertoires, as reported in a later analysis.

Study outcomes and limitations: In vitro checks showed that a few CMV-associated chains really do target CMV antigens.

Sequenced by immunoSEQ multiplex PCR; TCRdb stores in-frame clones only, minus some. This sample carries 80,000 to 95,000 clones, roughly 92% of them seen once, and the ten largest clones take 1.1%. The donors were members of the roughly 130-subject validation cohort (separate from the approximately 670-subject first cohort). The CDR3 extends over 15 amino acids. Looked up from germline, CDR1 is MNHNS and CDR2 is SASEGT. Losses at the gene ends were 6 bases for V and 6 bases for J; bases not matched to a gene: 10. The receptor was isolated from a woman aged 25 to 45 in good health and CMV-seropositive. Sequenced sample: PBMCs. The chain recombines TRBV6-1 with TRBJ1-5; 8 bases align to TRBD1. The CDR3 spells CASRIDRGRFQPQHF. The CDR3 nucleotides are TGTGCCAGCAGGATAGACAGGGGAAGGTTTCAGCCCCAGCATTTT.